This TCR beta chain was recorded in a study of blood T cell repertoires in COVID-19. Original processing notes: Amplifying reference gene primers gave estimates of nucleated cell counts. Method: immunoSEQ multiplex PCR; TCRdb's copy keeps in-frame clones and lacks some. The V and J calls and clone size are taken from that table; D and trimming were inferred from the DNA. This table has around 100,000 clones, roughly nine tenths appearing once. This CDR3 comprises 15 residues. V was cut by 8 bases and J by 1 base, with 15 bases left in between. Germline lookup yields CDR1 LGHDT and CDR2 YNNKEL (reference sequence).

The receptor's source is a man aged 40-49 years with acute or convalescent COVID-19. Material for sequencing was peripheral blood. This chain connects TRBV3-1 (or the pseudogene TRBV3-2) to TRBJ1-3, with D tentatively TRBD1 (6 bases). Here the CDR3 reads CASWAGQSSGNTIYF. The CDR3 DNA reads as TGTGCCAGCTGGGCCGGACAGAGTTCTGGAAACACCATATATTTT.